The text below deals with one TCR beta chain. This clonotype was counted ten times or more. Its antigen remains undetermined. Base qualities are missing; no much larger clone stands one base away. In the germline V gene (reference sequence), CDR1 corresponds to DFQATT and CDR2 to SNEGSKA. The CDR3 goes from the cysteine to the phenylalanine over 17 residues. Of all the DNA, just the CDR3 is kept, 51 bases in frame from base 1. The V end gives up 0 bases and the J end 0 bases, leaving 10 bases in the junction not matched to a gene. In light of the paper, this sample's treatment or condition label describes: allogeneic hematopoietic cell transplantation with graft depleted of TCRalphabeta T cells and CD19 B cells. TCRalphabeta/CD19-depleted allogeneic hematopoietic cell grafts were given to the transplant recipients, all of whom were children. The sample is drawn from a study of T-cell reconstitution after alpha-beta-depleted transplantation in children (dated by TCRdb to 2015 to 2016). Study-level background: Using TCR repertoire profiling, the study followed T-cell immune reconstitution in a quantitative way in children after TCRalphabeta/CD19-depleted allogeneic hematopoietic cell transplantation.

Paper-wide results and their limitations: In some patients, the high TCRbeta diversity seen at day 60 was put down to recipient T cells and intrathymic progenitors that had survived conditioning. Over the following months the frequencies of hyperexpanded clones went down, and after one year T-cell counts and TCRbeta diversity were mostly credited to newly produced T cells. The apparently early recovery of alphabetaT-cell counts about two months after transplant reportedly depended on only several hundred rapidly expanded clones that came from non-depleted graft cells.

The library was produced with PCR. The instrument was an Illumina HiSeq 2500. TCR libraries were prepared with molecular barcoding, using unique molecular identifiers to normalize TCRbeta repertoire quantification. Starting from the raw public reads, TCRdb applied fastp trimming at Q25, assembled clones with MiXCR and retained in-frame beta chains. When rows share a CDR3 protein, they turn into one entry using the most common DNA and genes. For this sample the table gives around 300,000 distinct CDR3 sequences, of which 11% were detected only once. The biggest ten clones account for 20% to 30% of the sample.

The TCR comes from a male patient between 2 and 10 years old who had a stem cell transplant for chronic granulomatous disease, so the T cells may come from the graft donor. The specimen was peripheral blood, collected 180 days after TCRalphabeta/CD19-depleted stem cell transplant. This chain joins TRBV20-1 to TRBJ1-1, with 7 bases matching TRBD1. The sequence in DNA is TGCAGTGCTAGAGATTTTGGGCAGGGGGGCATGAACACTGAAGCTTTCTTT. Protein translation: CSARDFGQGGMNTEAFF.